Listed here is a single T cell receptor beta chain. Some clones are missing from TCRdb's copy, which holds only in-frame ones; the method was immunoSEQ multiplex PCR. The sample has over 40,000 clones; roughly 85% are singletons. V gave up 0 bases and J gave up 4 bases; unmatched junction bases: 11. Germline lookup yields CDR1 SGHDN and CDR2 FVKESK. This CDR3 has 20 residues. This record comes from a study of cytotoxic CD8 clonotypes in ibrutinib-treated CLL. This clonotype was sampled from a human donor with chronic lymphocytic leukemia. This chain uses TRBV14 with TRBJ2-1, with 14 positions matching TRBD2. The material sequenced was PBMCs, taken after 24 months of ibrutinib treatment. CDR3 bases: TGTGCCAGCAGCCAAGATATATCTGGGACTAGCGGGAGAAATTACAATGAGCAGTTCTTC. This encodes CASSQDISGTSGRNYNEQFF.